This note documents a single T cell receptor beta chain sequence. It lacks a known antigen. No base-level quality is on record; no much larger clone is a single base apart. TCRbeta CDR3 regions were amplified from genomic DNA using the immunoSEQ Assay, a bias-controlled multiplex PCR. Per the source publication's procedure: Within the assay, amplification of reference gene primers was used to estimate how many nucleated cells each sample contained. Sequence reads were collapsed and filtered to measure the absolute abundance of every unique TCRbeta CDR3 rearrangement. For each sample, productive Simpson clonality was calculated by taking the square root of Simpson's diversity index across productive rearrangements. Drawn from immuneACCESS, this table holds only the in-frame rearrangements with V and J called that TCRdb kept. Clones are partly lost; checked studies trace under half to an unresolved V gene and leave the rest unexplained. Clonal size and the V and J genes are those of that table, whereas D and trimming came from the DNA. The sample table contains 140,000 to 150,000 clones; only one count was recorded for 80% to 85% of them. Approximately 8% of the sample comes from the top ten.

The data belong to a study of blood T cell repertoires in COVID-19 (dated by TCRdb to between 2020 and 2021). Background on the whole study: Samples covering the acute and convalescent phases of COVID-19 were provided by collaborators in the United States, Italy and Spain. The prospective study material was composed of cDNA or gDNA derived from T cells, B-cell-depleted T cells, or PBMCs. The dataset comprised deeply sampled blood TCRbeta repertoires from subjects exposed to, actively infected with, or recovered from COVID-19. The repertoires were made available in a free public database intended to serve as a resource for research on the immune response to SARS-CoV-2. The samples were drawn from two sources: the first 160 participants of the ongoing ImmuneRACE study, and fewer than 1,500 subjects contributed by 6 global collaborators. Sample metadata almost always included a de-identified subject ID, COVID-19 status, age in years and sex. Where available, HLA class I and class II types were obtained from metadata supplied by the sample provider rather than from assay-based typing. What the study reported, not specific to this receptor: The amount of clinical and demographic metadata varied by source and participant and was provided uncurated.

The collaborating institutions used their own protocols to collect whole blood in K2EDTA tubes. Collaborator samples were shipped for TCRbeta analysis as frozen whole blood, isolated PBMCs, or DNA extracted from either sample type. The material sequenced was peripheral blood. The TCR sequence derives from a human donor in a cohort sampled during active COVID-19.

The CDR3 region: CASSQVTGGANYGYTF. The nucleotide sequence reads TGCGCCAGCAGCCAAGTTACAGGGGGCGCGAACTATGGCTACACCTTC. The V gene is TRBV4-3 and the J gene is TRBJ1-2, with 9 bases aligning to TRBD1. V is trimmed back by 1 base and J by 2 bases, and the junction contains 5 bases that no gene match accounts for. Taken from cysteine to phenylalanine, the CDR3 has 16 residues. Just the 48-base CDR3 DNA is kept, in frame starting at base 1. The germline V gene specifies LGHNA as CDR1 and YSLEER as CDR2.